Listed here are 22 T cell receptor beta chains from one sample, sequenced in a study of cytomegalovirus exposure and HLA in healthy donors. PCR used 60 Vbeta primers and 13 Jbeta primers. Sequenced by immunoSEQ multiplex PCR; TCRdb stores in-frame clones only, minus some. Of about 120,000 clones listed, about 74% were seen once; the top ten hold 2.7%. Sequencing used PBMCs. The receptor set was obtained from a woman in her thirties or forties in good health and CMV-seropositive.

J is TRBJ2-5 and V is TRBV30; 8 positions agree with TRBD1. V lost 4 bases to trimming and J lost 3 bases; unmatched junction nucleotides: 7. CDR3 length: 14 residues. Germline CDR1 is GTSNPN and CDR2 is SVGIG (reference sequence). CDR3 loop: CAWTIGTGEETQYF. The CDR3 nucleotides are TGTGCCTGGACAATCGGGACAGGCGAAGAGACCCAGTACTTC.

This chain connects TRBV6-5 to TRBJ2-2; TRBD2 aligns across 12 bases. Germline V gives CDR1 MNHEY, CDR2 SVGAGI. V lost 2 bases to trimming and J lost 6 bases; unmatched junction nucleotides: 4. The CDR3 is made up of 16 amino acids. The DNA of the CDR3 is TGTGCCAGCAGTTACCTAGCGGGGGGGCCCGCCGGGGAGCTGTTTTTT. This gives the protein CASSYLAGGPAGELFF.

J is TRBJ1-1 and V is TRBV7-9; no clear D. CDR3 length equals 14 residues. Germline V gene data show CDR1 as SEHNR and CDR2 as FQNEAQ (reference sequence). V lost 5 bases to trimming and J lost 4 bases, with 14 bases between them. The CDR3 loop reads CASSPHEGSTEAFF. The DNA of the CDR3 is TGTGCCAGCAGCCCGCATGAGGGCAGCACTGAAGCTTTCTTT.

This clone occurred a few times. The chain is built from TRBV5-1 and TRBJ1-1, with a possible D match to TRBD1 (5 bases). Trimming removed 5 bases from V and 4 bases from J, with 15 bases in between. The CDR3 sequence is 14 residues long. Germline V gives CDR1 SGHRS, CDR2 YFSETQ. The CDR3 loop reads CASSFQGDSTEAFF. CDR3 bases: TGCGCCAGCAGTTTCCAGGGCGACAGCACTGAAGCTTTCTTT.

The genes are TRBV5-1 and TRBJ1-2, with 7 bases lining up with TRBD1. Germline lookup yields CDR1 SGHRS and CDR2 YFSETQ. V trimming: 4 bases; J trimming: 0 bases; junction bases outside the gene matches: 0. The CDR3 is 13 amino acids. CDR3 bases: TGCGCCAGCAGCGGGACAGCTAACTATGGCTACACCTTC. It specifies CASSGTANYGYTF.

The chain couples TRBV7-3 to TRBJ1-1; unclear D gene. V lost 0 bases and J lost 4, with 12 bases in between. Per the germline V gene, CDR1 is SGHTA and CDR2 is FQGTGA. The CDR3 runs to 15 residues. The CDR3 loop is CASSLTSAGGTEAFF. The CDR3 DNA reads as TGTGCCAGCAGCTTAACGTCCGCAGGAGGCACTGAAGCTTTCTTT.

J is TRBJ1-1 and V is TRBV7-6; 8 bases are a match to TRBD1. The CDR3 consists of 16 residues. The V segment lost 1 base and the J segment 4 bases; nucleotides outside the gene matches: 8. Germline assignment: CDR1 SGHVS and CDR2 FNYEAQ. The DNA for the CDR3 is TGTGCCAGCAGCTTAGGCCTCAGGGGGCGAGGCACTGAAGCTTTCTTT. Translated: CASSLGLRGRGTEAFF.

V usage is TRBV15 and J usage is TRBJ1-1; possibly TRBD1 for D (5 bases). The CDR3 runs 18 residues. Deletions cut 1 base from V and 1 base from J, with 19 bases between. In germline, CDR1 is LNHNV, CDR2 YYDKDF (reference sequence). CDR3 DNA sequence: TGTGCCACCAGCAGAGTTCGTAGGCAGGGCATCCGGAACACTGAAGCTTTCTTT. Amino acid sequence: CATSRVRRQGIRNTEAFF.

DNA for the CDR3: TGTGCCAGCACTGGGGGACAGGGGGAAGGAAAACTGTTTTTT. The encoded protein is CASTGGQGEGKLFF. The chain couples TRBV6-1 to TRBJ1-4; TRBD1 matches 11 bases. There are 14 residues in the CDR3. J lost 10 bases, V lost 7 bases, and 8 bases had no gene match. Germline V CDR1 and CDR2: MNHNS, SASEGT.

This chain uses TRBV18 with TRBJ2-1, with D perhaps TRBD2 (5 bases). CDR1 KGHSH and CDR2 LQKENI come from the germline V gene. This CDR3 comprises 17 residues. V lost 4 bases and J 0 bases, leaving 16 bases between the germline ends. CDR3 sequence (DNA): TGTGCCAGCTCACTTCGTGGGGAGACAAGCTCCTACAATGAGCAGTTCTTC. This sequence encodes CASSLRGETSSYNEQFF.

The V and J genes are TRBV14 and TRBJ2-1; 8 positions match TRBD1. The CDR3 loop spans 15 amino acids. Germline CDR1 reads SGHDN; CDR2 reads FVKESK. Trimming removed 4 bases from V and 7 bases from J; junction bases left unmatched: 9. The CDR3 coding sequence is TGTGCCAGCAGCCGGACAGGGAGCCTGCGTAATGAGCAGTTCTTC. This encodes CASSRTGSLRNEQFF.

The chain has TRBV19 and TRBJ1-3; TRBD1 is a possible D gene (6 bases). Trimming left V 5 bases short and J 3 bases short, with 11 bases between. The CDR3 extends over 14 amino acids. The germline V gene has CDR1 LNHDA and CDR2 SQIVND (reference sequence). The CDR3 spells CASSGQTFGNTIYF. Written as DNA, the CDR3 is TGTGCCAGTAGTGGACAGACATTTGGAAACACCATATATTTT.

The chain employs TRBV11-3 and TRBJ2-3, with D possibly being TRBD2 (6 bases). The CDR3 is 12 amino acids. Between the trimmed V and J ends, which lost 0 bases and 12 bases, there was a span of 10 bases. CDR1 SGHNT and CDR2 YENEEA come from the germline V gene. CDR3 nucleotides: TGTGCCAGCAGCTTAGAAGGGGACTCACAGTATTTT. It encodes CASSLEGDSQYF.

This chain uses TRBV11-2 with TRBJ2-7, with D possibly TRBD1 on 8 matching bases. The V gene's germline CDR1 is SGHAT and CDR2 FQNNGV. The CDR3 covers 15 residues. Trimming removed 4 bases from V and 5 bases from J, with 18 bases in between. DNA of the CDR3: TGTGCCAGCAGCTCCACAGGGGGGGGCGGGAACGAGCAGTACTTC. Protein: CASSSTGGGGNEQYF.

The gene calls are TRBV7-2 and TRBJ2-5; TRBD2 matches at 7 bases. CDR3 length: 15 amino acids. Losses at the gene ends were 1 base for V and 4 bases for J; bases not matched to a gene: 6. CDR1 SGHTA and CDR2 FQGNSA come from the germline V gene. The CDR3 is CASSLEGRELETQYF. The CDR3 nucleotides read TGTGCCAGCAGCTTAGAAGGGCGGGAGCTAGAGACCCAGTACTTC.

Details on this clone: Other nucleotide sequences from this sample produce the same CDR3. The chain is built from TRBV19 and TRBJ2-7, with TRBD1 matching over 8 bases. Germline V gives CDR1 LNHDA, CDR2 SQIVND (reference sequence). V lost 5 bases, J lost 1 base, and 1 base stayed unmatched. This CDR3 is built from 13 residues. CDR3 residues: CASSRDRSYEQYF. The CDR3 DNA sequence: TGTGCCAGTAGTCGGGACAGGTCCTACGAGCAGTACTTC.

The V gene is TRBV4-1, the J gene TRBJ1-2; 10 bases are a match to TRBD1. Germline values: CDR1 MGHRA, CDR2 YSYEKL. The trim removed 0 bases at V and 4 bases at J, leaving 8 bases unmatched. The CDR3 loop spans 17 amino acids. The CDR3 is CASSQEGGQGFIYGYTF. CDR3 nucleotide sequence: TGCGCCAGCAGCCAAGAAGGGGGACAGGGGTTTATCTATGGCTACACCTTC.

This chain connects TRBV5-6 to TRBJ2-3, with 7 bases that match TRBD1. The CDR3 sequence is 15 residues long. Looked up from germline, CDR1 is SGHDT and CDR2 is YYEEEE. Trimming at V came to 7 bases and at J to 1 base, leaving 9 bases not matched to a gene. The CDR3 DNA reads TGTGCCAGCGACAGGGTATCGTCAGGCACAGATACGCAGTATTTT. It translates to CASDRVSSGTDTQYF.

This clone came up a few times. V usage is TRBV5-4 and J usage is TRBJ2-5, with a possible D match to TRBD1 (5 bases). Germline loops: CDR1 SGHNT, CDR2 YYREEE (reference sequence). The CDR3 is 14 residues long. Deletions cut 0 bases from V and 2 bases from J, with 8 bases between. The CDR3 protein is CASSLGDSQETQYF. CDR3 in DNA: TGTGCCAGCAGCTTGGGAGACAGTCAAGAGACCCAGTACTTC.

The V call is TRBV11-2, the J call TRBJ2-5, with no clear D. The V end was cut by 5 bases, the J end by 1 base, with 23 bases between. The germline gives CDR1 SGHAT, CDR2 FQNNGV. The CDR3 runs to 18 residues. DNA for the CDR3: TGTGCCAGCAGCGCGACGCCTCGCTCGAGAGCGTCCCAAGAGACCCAGTACTTC. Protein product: CASSATPRSRASQETQYF. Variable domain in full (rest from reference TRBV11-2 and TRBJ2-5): EAGVAQSPRYKIIEKRQSVAFWCNPISGHATLYWYQQILGQGPKLLIQFQNNGVVDDSQLPKDRFSAERLKGVDSTLKIQPAKLEDSAVYLCASSATPRSRASQETQYFGPGTRLLVL.

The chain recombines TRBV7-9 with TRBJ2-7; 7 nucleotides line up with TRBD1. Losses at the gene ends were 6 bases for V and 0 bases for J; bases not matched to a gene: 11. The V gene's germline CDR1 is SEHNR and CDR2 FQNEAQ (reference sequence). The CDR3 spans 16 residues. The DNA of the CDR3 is TGTGCCAGCAGTCATAGACAGGGCTCGACCTCCTACGAGCAGTACTTC. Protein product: CASSHRQGSTSYEQYF.

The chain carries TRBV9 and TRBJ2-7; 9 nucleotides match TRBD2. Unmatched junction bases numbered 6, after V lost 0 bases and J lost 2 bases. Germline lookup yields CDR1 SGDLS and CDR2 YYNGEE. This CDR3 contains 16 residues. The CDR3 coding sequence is TGTGCCAGCAGCGTAGGAAGTAGCGGGAGCACCTACGAGCAGTACTTC. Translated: CASSVGSSGSTYEQYF.